The clone carrying this T cell receptor (beta chain) came up a few times. Its antigen is as yet unknown. TCRdb re-derived calls from the 5' RACE reads in MiXCR, one entry per CDR3 protein. Of hundreds of thousands of distinct CDR3 sequences listed, roughly 17% were seen once; the top ten hold 1%. The data were taken from a study of CD8 T cells in ankylosing spondylitis. Study-wide results and caveats: A motif of 7 to 9 highly homologous TCR beta variants was seen as apparently characteristic of ankylosing spondylitis blood.

Source material: blood, either unsorted or a sorted T cell fraction (not recorded which). The TCR was taken from a male donor with ankylosing spondylitis.

The CDR3 DNA follows: TGTGCCACTAAGACAGGGGGCACCGGGGAGCTGTTTTTT. This encodes CATKTGGTGELFF. This sequence joins TRBV15 and TRBJ2-2; 9 bases line up with TRBD1. V was pared by 9 bases and J by 4 bases, with 3 bases of the junction left unmatched. CDR3 length equals 13 residues. Germline V gene lookup returns CDR1 LNHNV and CDR2 YYDKDF (reference sequence). Variable domain in full (rest from reference TRBV15 and TRBJ2-2): DAMVIQNPRYQVTQFGKPVTLSCSQTLNHNVMYWYQQKSSQAPKLLFHYYDKDFNNEADTPDNFQSRRPNTSFCFLDIRSPGLGDTAMYLCATKTGGTGELFFGEGSRLTVL.